This paragraph reports one TCR beta chain. The data originate from a study of blood T cell repertoires in COVID-19. Germline V gene data show CDR1 as SGHNT and CDR2 as YENEEA. The CDR3 runs 15 residues. V lost 5 bases to trimming and J lost 0 bases; unmatched junction nucleotides: 6. Here immunoSEQ multiplex PCR was the method, and the copy in TCRdb shows in-frame clones only, minus some. The sample consists of 400,000 or so clones, around nine tenths of them appearing once. The genes are TRBV11-3 and TRBJ2-7; 8 nucleotides agree with TRBD1. The sample consisted of peripheral blood. The sequence was collected from a man between 18 and 29 years old with COVID-19, enrolled during active disease. The CDR3 DNA follows: TGTGCCAGCAGCCCTGGACAGGGAAGCTCCTACGAGCAGTACTTC. Its protein is CASSPGQGSSYEQYF. The whole variable domain, remainder taken from reference TRBV11-3 and TRBJ2-7, is EAGVVQSPRYKIIEKKQPVAFWCNPISGHNTLYWYLQNLGQGPELLIRYENEEAVDDSQLPKDRFSAERLKGVDSTLKIQPAELGDSAVYLCASSPGQGSSYEQYFGPGTRLTVT.